This TCR beta chain was identified in a study of blood T cell repertoires in COVID-19. TCRdb keeps only in-frame clones here, not all; method: immunoSEQ multiplex PCR. The sample consists of around 46,000 clones, 82% of them appearing once. The junction had 8 bases not matched to a gene; V was cut back by 9 bases and J by 6 bases. The CDR3 spans 14 residues. Germline loops: CDR1 LNHDA, CDR2 SQIVND (reference sequence). The rearrangement joins TRBV19 to TRBJ1-6; 7 nucleotides agree with TRBD1. The sequence came from a man between 35 and 55 years old with acute or convalescent COVID-19. Input material: peripheral blood. In nucleotides, the CDR3 is TGTGCCAGCAGACAGGGAGTCGGTAATTCACCCCTCCACTTT. Translated, it gives CASRQGVGNSPLHF.